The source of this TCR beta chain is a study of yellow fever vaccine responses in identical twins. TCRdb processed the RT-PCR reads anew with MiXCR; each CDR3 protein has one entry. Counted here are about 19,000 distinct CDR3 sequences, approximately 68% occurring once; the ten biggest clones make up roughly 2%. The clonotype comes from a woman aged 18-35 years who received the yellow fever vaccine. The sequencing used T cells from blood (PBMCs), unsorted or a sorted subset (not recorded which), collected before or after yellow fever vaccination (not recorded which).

CDR3: CASSKDPGQGPYTQYF. The CDR3 nucleotides are TGTGCCAGCAGCAAAGATCCGGGACAGGGTCCATATACGCAGTATTTT. This chain connects TRBV21-1 to TRBJ2-3; no DNA check was done on the table's D call, TRBD1. TRBV21-1 is reported as a pseudogene. This CDR3 is 16 amino acids long.